Each of the 22 T cell receptor beta chains below was sequenced from the same sample in a study of T cells in Graves' hyperthyroidism and ophthalmopathy. Amplified regions were TCR beta CDR3 sequences from RNA transcripts. Researchers ran a first-round RT-PCR on the TCR CDR3 using the HTBI primer set. TCRdb independently ran MiXCR on the multiplex PCR reads; one entry per CDR3 protein. This sample has around 520,000 distinct CDR3 sequences; roughly a quarter occur once, and the top ten carry 11%. The specimen was blood. The receptor source for this set is a woman aged 25-40 years with Graves' ophthalmopathy.

The chain joins TRBV27 to TRBJ2-7; 8 nucleotides agree with TRBD2. V lost 6 bases, J lost 3 bases, and 13 bases stayed unmatched. Germline CDR1 MNHEY, CDR2 SMNVEV (reference sequence). This CDR3 region has 16 residues. The CDR3 region is CASSKGGGRSFYEQYF. CDR3 DNA: TGTGCCAGCAGCAAGGGGGGCGGGAGGTCCTTCTACGAGCAGTACTTC.

This clonotype has only a few counts. The chain links TRBV12-3 or TRBV12-4 to TRBJ1-1; TRBD1 aligns across 9 bases. Trimming at V came to 6 bases and at J to 7 bases, leaving 6 bases not matched to a gene. CDR3 length: 13 residues. The CDR3: CASSDGTGIEAFF. CDR3 nucleotides: TGTGCCAGCAGCGACGGGACAGGGATTGAAGCTTTCTTT.

Ten or more counts support this clonotype. The rearrangement links TRBV6-5 to TRBJ1-5; weak D call: TRBD1 (5 bases). CDR1 MNHEY and CDR2 SVGAGI come from the germline V gene. The CDR3 totals 13 residues. V was trimmed by 7 bases and J by 3 bases, leaving 10 bases between them. CDR3 amino acids: CASKGRDNQPQHF. The CDR3 DNA reads as TGTGCCAGCAAGGGGAGAGACAATCAGCCCCAGCATTTT.

The rearrangement joins TRBV20-1 to TRBJ2-7, with 7 bases fitting TRBD2. This CDR3 is 13 amino acids long. Looked up from germline, CDR1 is DFQATT and CDR2 is SNEGSKA (reference sequence). V was pared by 3 bases and J by 2 bases, with 4 bases of the junction left unmatched. The CDR3 coding sequence is TGCAGTGCTAGGGGCAGCGGGGCCTACGAGCAGTACTTC. It encodes CSARGSGAYEQYF.

This clonotype was counted at least ten times. The rearrangement joins TRBV28 to TRBJ1-2; D not certain. The CDR3 is 14 amino acids. Between the trimmed V and J ends, which lost 6 bases and 5 bases, there was a span of 16 bases. Germline V gene data show CDR1 as MDHEN and CDR2 as SYDVKM. The CDR3 coding sequence is TGTGCCAGCAGGCTCCTGGGTGGGGAATATGGCTACACCTTC. As protein: CASRLLGGEYGYTF.

This clonotype was detected only a few times. The V call is TRBV11-1, the J call TRBJ2-2; 7 bases fit TRBD2. CDR1 is SGHAT, CDR2 FQDESV, per germline (reference sequence). Trimming took 5 bases from V and 5 from J; bases not matched to a gene: 14. The CDR3 extends over 17 amino acids. The CDR3 region has the DNA TGTGCCAGCAGCCCGAGGACTAGTACCCGACGGACCGGGGAGCTGTTTTTT. Amino acid sequence: CASSPRTSTRRTGELFF.

CDR3 DNA sequence: TGTGCCAGCACTTTCCTGGATGGGGCCCAAGGCGGCTACACCTTC. Its translation is CASTFLDGAQGGYTF. This chain joins TRBV12-3 or TRBV12-4 and TRBJ1-2, with D maybe TRBD1 (5 bases). The length of the CDR3 is 15 residues. V was trimmed by 7 bases and J by 8 bases, leaving 23 bases between them.

This clonotype has at least ten counts. J is TRBJ2-5 and V is TRBV29-1; TRBD2 matches at 7 bases. The CDR3 has 14 amino acids. Germline loops: CDR1 SQVTM, CDR2 ANQGSEA. Trimming removed 3 bases from V and 5 bases from J; junction bases left unmatched: 9. The CDR3 loop is CSVEPGLRWETQYF. The CDR3 DNA sequence: TGCAGCGTTGAGCCGGGACTACGATGGGAGACCCAGTACTTC.

This clonotype was observed many times. One end of the junction does not line up with germline, which may come from a read error. J is TRBJ1-2 and V is TRBV18; 7 positions agree with TRBD1. The CDR3 contains 15 residues. Germline CDR1 reads KGHSH; CDR2 reads LQKENI. CDR3 sequence (DNA): TGCGCCAGCAGCCCAGAAACAGGGGCTAACTATGGCTACACCTTC. Translated: CASSPETGANYGYTF. Full variable domain (rest looked up from reference TRBV18 and TRBJ1-2): NAGVMQNPRHLVRRRGQEARLRCSPMKGHSHVYWYRQLPEEGLKFMVYLQKENIIDESGMPKERFSAEFPKEGPSILRIQQVVRGDSAAYFCASSPETGANYGYTFGSGTRLTVV.

This clonotype was found many times. V usage is TRBV7-3 and J usage is TRBJ1-5; D gene uncertain. Per germline, CDR1 SGHTA and CDR2 FQGTGA. V lost 4 bases and J 4 bases, leaving 8 bases between the germline ends. The CDR3 length is 13 residues. CDR3 residues: CASSSDGNQPQHF. CDR3 bases: TGTGCCAGCAGCTCGGACGGTAATCAGCCCCAGCATTTT.

This clonotype was counted at least ten times. The junction shows a germline mismatch at one end, possibly a read error. V usage is TRBV20-1 and J usage is TRBJ2-4; unclear D gene. Germline CDR1 and CDR2: DFQATT and SNEGSKA (reference sequence). The CDR3 is 16 residues long. The CDR3 region is CSARDPTRPAKNIKYF. CDR3 in DNA: TGCAGTGCTAGAGACCCGACCCGCCCAGCCAAAAACATTAAGTACTTC.

CDR3 region: CASSQAVYRAGGELFF. The CDR3 DNA sequence: TGCGCCAGCAGCCAAGCAGTTTACAGGGCCGGCGGGGAGCTGTTTTTT. This chain connects TRBV4-3 to TRBJ2-2; weak D call: TRBD1 (6 bases). Germline V gene lookup returns CDR1 LGHNA and CDR2 YSLEER. Trimming shortened V by 1 base and J by 7 bases, and 16 bases separated the two germline ends. CDR3 length: 16 residues.

This clonotype was detected a few times. The chain carries TRBV11-2 and TRBJ1-1; possible D gene TRBD1, 5 bases. Germline V gene sequence: CDR1 SGHAT, CDR2 FQNNGV. The CDR3 has 13 amino acids. V was shortened by 3 bases and J by 6 bases, with 11 bases between the two germline ends. The CDR3: CASSFGEGSEAFF. The CDR3 DNA sequence: TGTGCCAGCAGCTTCGGAGAGGGGTCTGAAGCTTTCTTT.

This clonotype appeared many times. The genes are TRBV12-3 or TRBV12-4 and TRBJ2-7; no firm D call. V was shortened by 6 bases and J by 0 bases, with 15 bases between the two germline ends. This CDR3 comprises 15 residues. The CDR3 nucleotides read TGTGCCAGCAGCGGTGGTGCAGGTCCCTCCTACGAGCAGTACTTC. It yields the protein CASSGGAGPSYEQYF.

This clonotype occurred many times. The CDR3, as DNA: TGTGCCAGCAGCTTCTCCGGACAAGCCGAAGCTTTCTTT. This encodes CASSFSGQAEAFF. This chain links TRBV7-9 with TRBJ1-1, with D possibly matching TRBD1 (5 bases). This CDR3 has 13 residues. V lost 3 bases to trimming and J lost 8 bases, with 13 bases between them. In germline, CDR1 is SEHNR, CDR2 FQNEAQ (reference sequence).

In this sample, this clonotype turned up many times. The chain employs TRBV7-8 and TRBJ2-2; D gene ambiguous. The CDR3 runs 15 residues. Looked up from germline, CDR1 is SGHVS and CDR2 is FQNEAQ. Trimming pared 0 bases from V and 1 base from J, leaving 6 bases between. CDR3 nucleotide sequence: TGTGCCAGCAGCTTAGCGCAACAGAACACCGGGGAGCTGTTTTTT. Protein product: CASSLAQQNTGELFF.

Only a few counts were recorded for this clonotype. This sequence joins TRBV24-1 and TRBJ1-3; no clear D. There are 16 residues in the CDR3. Per the germline V gene, CDR1 is KGHDR and CDR2 is SFDVKD. V lost 5 bases and J lost 0, with 13 bases in between. DNA of the CDR3: TGTGCCACCAGTGCCTCCTCGGGCGGCTCTGGAAACACCATATATTTT. It codes for CATSASSGGSGNTIYF.

This clonotype occurred many times. The junction does not match germline at one end; this may be a read error. The chain couples TRBV11-1 to TRBJ1-3; possibly TRBD1 for D (5 bases). The CDR3 has 20 residues. Germline V lookup: CDR1 SGHAT, CDR2 FQDESV (reference sequence). The CDR3 loop is CASSLAEVRTPLLSGNTMYF. The CDR3, as DNA: TGTGCCAGCAGCTTAGCGGAGGTACGGACACCGCTCCTCTCTGGAAACACCATGTATTTT.

The chain is built from TRBV6-1 and TRBJ2-2; TRBD2 agrees at 10 bases. Germline CDR1 is MNHNS and CDR2 is SASEGT. V lost 8 bases and J lost 6; bases outside the gene matches: 6. The CDR3 is 14 amino acids. The CDR3 spells CASSRAGGAGELFF. DNA of the CDR3: TGTGCCAGCTCCCGAGCGGGGGGGGCCGGGGAGCTGTTTTTT.

In its sample, this clonotype was seen many times. The gene calls are TRBV27 and TRBJ2-2, with TRBD1 identical over 7 bases. Losses at the gene ends were 2 bases for V and 6 bases for J; bases not matched to a gene: 9. The germline V gene has CDR1 MNHEY and CDR2 SMNVEV (reference sequence). The CDR3 loop spans 16 amino acids. This chain's CDR3 is CASSLPTGVSAGELFF. CDR3 DNA sequence: TGTGCCAGCAGTTTACCAACAGGGGTTAGCGCCGGGGAGCTGTTTTTT.

As DNA, the CDR3 is TGTGCCAGCAGCTTCAACACGAACGAGCAGTACTTC. As protein: CASSFNTNEQYF. The rearrangement uses TRBV7-2 and TRBJ2-7; unclear D gene. Trimming cost V 3 bases and J 5 bases, with 8 bases left between them. The CDR3 has 12 amino acids. Germline CDR1 reads SGHTA; CDR2 reads FQGNSA.

This clonotype has at least ten counts. The chain employs TRBV13 and TRBJ1-2; 8 nucleotides align to TRBD1. CDR3 length: 14 amino acids. Germline CDR1 and CDR2: PRHDT and FYEKMQ (reference sequence). After removal of 3 bases from V and 7 bases from J, the junction contained 7 bases not matched to a gene. As DNA, the CDR3 is TGTGCCAGCAGCTTCGACAGGGGCCGTTCTGGCTACACCTTC. Protein sequence: CASSFDRGRSGYTF.